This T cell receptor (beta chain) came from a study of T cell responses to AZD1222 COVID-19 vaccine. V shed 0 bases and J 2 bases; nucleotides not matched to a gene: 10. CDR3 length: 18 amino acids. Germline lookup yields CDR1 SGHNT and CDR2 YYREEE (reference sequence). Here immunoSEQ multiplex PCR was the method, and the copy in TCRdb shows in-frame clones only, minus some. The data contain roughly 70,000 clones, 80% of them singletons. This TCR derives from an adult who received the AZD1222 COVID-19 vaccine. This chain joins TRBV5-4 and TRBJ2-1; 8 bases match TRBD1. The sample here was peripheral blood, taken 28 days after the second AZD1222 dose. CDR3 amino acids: CASSLGRGPGLTYNEQFF. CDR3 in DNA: TGTGCCAGCAGCTTGGGCAGGGGGCCTGGCCTTACCTACAATGAGCAGTTCTTC.